Described below is a single T cell receptor beta chain sequence and its context. This sample was included in a study of T cell responses to AZD1222 COVID-19 vaccine. This CDR3 is 14 amino acids long. V was trimmed by 2 bases and J by 0 bases, leaving 5 bases between them. CDR1 is KGHSH and CDR2 is LQKENI in the germline V gene. TCRdb's table, derived via immunoSEQ multiplex PCR, lists solely in-frame clones and lacks some. The sample has over 150,000 clones, about 91% seen once. This TCR was recovered from an adult in good health. The chain recombines TRBV18 with TRBJ1-5; D gene ambiguous. The sequencing used peripheral blood, collected on day 0 of MenACWY control vaccination. The DNA of the CDR3 is TGTGCCAGCTCACCATTCAGTAGCAATCAGCCCCAGCATTTT. This translates into CASSPFSSNQPQHF.